This entry lists 32 T cell receptor beta chains sequenced from one sample in a study of T cells in Graves' hyperthyroidism and ophthalmopathy. Researchers amplified the TCR beta CDR3 regions from RNA transcripts. The HTBI set primed first-round TCR CDR3 RT-PCR. From the multiplex PCR reads, TCRdb called clonotypes with MiXCR, one entry per CDR3 protein. The sample lists 500,000 to 550,000 distinct CDR3 sequences, about 20% occurring once. The sequencing input was blood. The receptors come from a middle-aged man with Graves' ophthalmopathy.

The V gene is TRBV20-1, the J gene TRBJ2-1; TRBD2 is a possible D gene (6 bases). V was cut by 3 bases and J by 0 bases, with 15 bases left in between. The CDR3 covers 16 residues. Germline V lookup: CDR1 DFQATT, CDR2 SNEGSKA (reference sequence). The CDR3 region is CSASHGLASSYNEQFF. CDR3 nucleotides: TGCAGTGCTAGTCACGGGCTAGCGAGCTCCTACAATGAGCAGTTCTTC.

V and J are TRBV27 and TRBJ1-1; D remains unclear. The CDR3 is 15 amino acids. V dropped 7 bases and J dropped 3 bases, with 18 bases sitting between them. CDR1 is MNHEY and CDR2 is SMNVEV in the germline V gene (reference sequence). CDR3 sequence: CASNPTLPVDTEAFF. For the CDR3, the DNA is TGTGCCAGCAACCCGACCCTGCCGGTGGACACTGAAGCTTTCTTT.

The rearrangement uses TRBV11-2 and TRBJ2-1; 13 bases line up with TRBD2. The CDR3 is 16 residues long. After removal of 5 bases from V and 7 bases from J, the junction contained 8 bases not matched to a gene. Per germline, CDR1 SGHAT and CDR2 FQNNGV. Here the CDR3 reads CASSRQSGLAGNEQFF. CDR3 bases: TGTGCCAGCAGCCGCCAGTCGGGACTAGCGGGAAATGAGCAGTTCTTC.

To note about this clonotype: One junction end disagrees with the germline gene, perhaps due to a read error. The V call is TRBV2, the J call TRBJ1-2, with D possibly matching TRBD1 (5 bases). This CDR3 has 15 amino acids. Germline V gives CDR1 SNHLY, CDR2 FYNNEI. The CDR3 here is CAGRPRQGFNYGYTF. The CDR3 coding sequence is TGTGCCGGCAGACCCCGGCAGGGCTTTAACTATGGCTACACCTTC.

This clonotype was counted only a few times. The chain couples TRBV4-3 to TRBJ1-2; weak D call: TRBD1 (5 bases). Trimming removed 0 bases at V and 2 bases at J, with 13 bases between. This CDR3 contains 16 residues. Germline CDR1 and CDR2: LGHNA and YSLEER. CDR3 residues: CASSQEKSRDNYGYTF. In DNA, the CDR3 is TGCGCCAGCAGCCAAGAGAAGTCCCGGGACAACTATGGCTACACCTTC.

This clonotype was counted ten times or more. This chain links TRBV11-2 with TRBJ1-1, with D unresolved. Trimming took off 2 bases at V and 6 bases at J, with 10 bases between the two ends. The CDR3 contains 13 residues. Germline CDR1 reads SGHAT; CDR2 reads FQNNGV. In DNA, the CDR3 is TGTGCCAGCAGCTTAAGGGAGAAGGCTGAAGCTTTCTTT. This translates into CASSLREKAEAFF.

This clonotype was recorded at least ten times. The J gene is TRBJ1-1, the V gene TRBV28; D not resolved. The germline V gene encodes CDR1 MDHEN and CDR2 SYDVKM. Trimming took 5 bases from V and 11 from J, leaving 18 bases between them. The CDR3 runs 13 residues. Here the CDR3 DNA reads TGTGCCAGCAGTCCCGGGCTCAATCTAAGGGCTTTCTTT. This sequence encodes CASSPGLNLRAFF.

This clonotype was counted between two and nine times. The V call is TRBV28, the J call TRBJ2-6, with no clear D. V lost 5 bases and J 0 bases, leaving 5 bases between the germline ends. Germline CDR1 reads MDHEN; CDR2 reads SYDVKM. CDR3 size: 14 residues. CDR3 residues: CASSIASGANVLTF. As DNA, the CDR3 is TGTGCCAGCAGTATCGCCTCTGGGGCCAACGTCCTGACTTTC.

This clonotype was seen many times. The rearrangement links TRBV7-2 to TRBJ1-5; unclear D gene. CDR3 length: 13 residues. Germline V lookup: CDR1 SGHTA, CDR2 FQGNSA. Trimming removed 4 bases from V and 3 bases from J, with 7 bases in between. The chain's CDR3 is CASSSSINQPQHF. CDR3 bases: TGTGCCAGCAGCTCAAGTATCAATCAGCCCCAGCATTTT. Based on the CDR3 plus reference TRBV7-2 and TRBJ1-5, the full variable domain is GAGVSQSPSNKVTEKGKDVELRCDPISGHTALYWYRQSLGQGLEFLIYFQGNSAPDKSGLPSDRFSAERTGGSVSTLTIQRTQQEDSAVYLCASSSSINQPQHFGDGTRLSIL.

This clonotype was seen at least ten times. This chain joins TRBV6-1 and TRBJ2-3; the match to TRBD1 covers 7 bases. In germline, CDR1 is MNHNS, CDR2 SASEGT. With 3 bases clipped from V and 1 base from J, the junction kept 10 bases outside the gene matches. The CDR3 extends over 17 amino acids. The CDR3 protein is CASSEREQGLGTDTQYF. In DNA, the CDR3 is TGTGCCAGCAGTGAGAGGGAACAGGGGTTGGGCACAGATACGCAGTATTTT.

This clonotype showed up many times. The chain combines TRBV5-1 with TRBJ2-2; 8 bases align to TRBD1. V trimming: 0 bases; J trimming: 4 bases; junction bases outside the gene matches: 5. This CDR3 contains 16 residues. Germline CDR1 SGHRS, CDR2 YFSETQ. This chain's CDR3 is CASSLGQGARTGELFF. The CDR3 nucleotides are TGCGCCAGCAGCTTGGGGCAGGGGGCGCGCACCGGGGAGCTGTTTTTT.

This sequence joins TRBV4-3 and TRBJ2-1, with TRBD2 matching over 9 bases. V lost 4 bases, J lost 3 bases, and 7 bases stayed unmatched. There are 16 residues in the CDR3. Germline V CDR1 and CDR2: LGHNA, YSLEER. The CDR3 spells CASSRDSGSGYNEQFF. CDR3 bases: TGCGCCAGCAGCCGAGATAGCGGGAGTGGCTACAATGAGCAGTTCTTC.

This clonotype was counted many times. The gene calls are TRBV20-1 and TRBJ2-5, with D hard to call. Trimming removed 5 bases at V and 4 bases at J, with 23 bases between. From germline, CDR1 is DFQATT and CDR2 SNEGSKA (reference sequence). This CDR3 spans 16 amino acids. The CDR3 reads CSAPTFYLGIRETQYF. CDR3 DNA: TGCAGTGCTCCAACGTTTTATCTGGGAATCCGAGAGACCCAGTACTTC.

A word on this clonotype: A much more abundant neighbour one base away suggests this may be a read error. This chain joins TRBV18 and TRBJ2-5; no clear D. The germline V gene encodes CDR1 KGHSH and CDR2 LQKENI. The CDR3 contains 13 residues. As DNA, the CDR3 is TGTGCCGGCTCACCACCGTACCAAGAGACCCAGTACTTC. Its translation: CAGSPPYQETQYF.

In this sample, this clonotype turned up many times. V is TRBV7-2 and J is TRBJ2-3, with 9 bases lining up with TRBD2. J gave up 6 bases and V 1 base, and 8 bases lay outside the gene matches. CDR1 and CDR2 from the germline V gene are SGHTA and FQGNSA. The CDR3 totals 16 residues. The CDR3 spells CASSLGSGSGEDTQYF. For the CDR3, the DNA is TGTGCCAGCAGCTTAGGTAGCGGGAGTGGCGAGGATACGCAGTATTTT.

This clonotype was detected ten times or more. The chain combines TRBV6-1 with TRBJ1-1, with D perhaps TRBD1 (5 bases). Trimming removed 6 bases from V and 1 base from J, with 9 bases in between. The CDR3 extends over 13 amino acids. Germline lookup yields CDR1 MNHNS and CDR2 SASEGT. The CDR3 region has the DNA TGTGCCAGCAGGACCGGGGGGAACACTGAAGCTTTCTTT. This translates into CASRTGGNTEAFF.

This clonotype was detected a few times. The V call is TRBV11-1, the J call TRBJ1-3; 8 positions match TRBD1. Germline CDR1 SGHAT, CDR2 FQDESV (reference sequence). V lost 5 bases, J lost 2 bases, and 5 bases stayed unmatched. CDR3 length: 15 residues. The CDR3 bases are TGTGCCAGCAGCGAAGACAGGGGCACTGGAAACACCATATATTTT. Translated: CASSEDRGTGNTIYF. The full variable domain, with the rest looked up from reference TRBV11-1 and TRBJ1-3, is EAEVAQSPRYKITEKSQAVAFWCDPISGHATLYWYRQILGQGPELLVQFQDESVVDDSQLPKDRFSAERLKGVDSTLKIQPAELGDSAMYLCASSEDRGTGNTIYFGEGSWLTVV.

This clonotype has a count of ten or more. The J gene is TRBJ2-7, the V gene TRBV3-1; the D is unclear. The CDR3 is made up of 11 amino acids. With 2 bases removed from V and 5 bases from J, the gap between germline ends came to 4 bases. CDR1 and CDR2 from the germline V gene are LGHDT and YNNKEL (reference sequence). The CDR3 DNA follows: TGTGCCAGCAGCCAACGGCACGAGCAGTACTTC. Amino acid sequence: CASSQRHEQYF.

The chain uses TRBV7-6 and TRBJ1-2, with TRBD1 matching 8 bases. The V segment lost 2 bases and the J segment 6 bases; nucleotides outside the gene matches: 14. The CDR3 runs 17 residues. The germline V gene encodes CDR1 SGHVS and CDR2 FNYEAQ. CDR3 amino acids: CASSLNDRTGSLDGYTF. The DNA of the CDR3 is TGTGCCAGCAGCTTAAACGATAGGACAGGGTCTTTGGATGGCTACACCTTC. Together with reference TRBV7-6 and TRBJ1-2, the CDR3 gives the full variable domain: GAGVSQSPRYKVTKRGQDVALRCDPISGHVSLYWYRQALGQGPEFLTYFNYEAQQDKSGLPNDRFSAERPEGSISTLTIQRTEQRDSAMYRCASSLNDRTGSLDGYTFGSGTRLTVV.

There are many counts of this clonotype. The chain joins TRBV28 to TRBJ2-7; possibly TRBD1 for D (6 bases). The CDR3 extends over 14 amino acids. The germline V and J ends were trimmed by 3 bases and 1 base, with 10 bases remaining between them. Germline lookup yields CDR1 MDHEN and CDR2 SYDVKM. The CDR3 sequence is CASSFSGASYEQYF. The DNA for the CDR3 is TGTGCCAGCAGTTTTTCAGGGGCGTCCTACGAGCAGTACTTC.

The genes are TRBV4-2 and TRBJ2-5; 12 positions match TRBD2. V was clipped by 1 base and J by 5 bases; unmatched bases: 5. The CDR3 runs 16 residues. From germline, CDR1 is LGHNA and CDR2 YNFKEQ. The CDR3 nucleotides read TGTGCCAGCAGCCAAGCACTAGCGGGGGGCCACGAGACCCAGTACTTC. This codes for CASSQALAGGHETQYF.

This clonotype was observed a few times. The chain is built from TRBV6-1 and TRBJ1-5, with 7 bases fitting TRBD1. The CDR3 is made up of 16 amino acids. Losses at the gene ends were 5 bases for V and 4 bases for J; bases not matched to a gene: 11. In germline, CDR1 is MNHNS, CDR2 SASEGT. CDR3 residues: CASSSQGTVGNQPQHF. In nucleotides, the CDR3 is TGTGCCAGCAGTTCTCAAGGGACAGTTGGGAATCAGCCCCAGCATTTT.

This clonotype was counted ten times or more. This rearrangement joins TRBV20-1 to TRBJ2-3; 7 bases are a match to TRBD2. The CDR3 is 15 amino acids. The ends lost 6 bases at V and 2 bases at J; junction bases unmatched: 11. Germline loops: CDR1 DFQATT, CDR2 SNEGSKA (reference sequence). CDR3 region: CSARPGLLDTDTQYF. Here the CDR3 DNA reads TGCAGTGCCCGCCCGGGACTACTCGACACAGATACGCAGTATTTT.

The rearrangement joins TRBV6-2 or TRBV6-3 to TRBJ1-6; 9 bases agree with TRBD1. Germline loops: CDR1 MNHEY, CDR2 SVGEGT. The CDR3 runs 14 residues. V shed 5 bases and J 9 bases; nucleotides not matched to a gene: 5. DNA of the CDR3: TGTGCCAGCAGTGCGGACAGGGGCGGTTCACCCCTCCACTTT. Its protein is CASSADRGGSPLHF.

Ten or more counts support this clonotype. V usage is TRBV4-1 and J usage is TRBJ2-1; TRBD2 is a possible D gene (5 bases). Germline CDR1 MGHRA, CDR2 YSYEKL. The CDR3 contains 16 residues. Trimming pared 5 bases from V and 4 bases from J, leaving 18 bases between. CDR3 region: CASSSPGTRPYNEQFF. The CDR3 region has the DNA TGCGCCAGCAGCTCTCCGGGAACAAGACCTTACAATGAGCAGTTCTTC.

This clonotype has a count of ten or more. The V gene is TRBV11-2, the J gene TRBJ2-3, with D hard to call. The length of the CDR3 is 14 residues. V lost 0 bases to trimming and J lost 1 base, with 5 bases between them. Germline V lookup: CDR1 SGHAT, CDR2 FQNNGV. CDR3 sequence: CASSLDTGTDTQYF. Here the CDR3 DNA reads TGTGCCAGCAGCTTAGATACCGGCACAGATACGCAGTATTTT.

This clonotype was counted ten times or more. This sequence joins TRBV28 and TRBJ2-7; D is ambiguous. This CDR3 contains 15 residues. Germline V gene sequence: CDR1 MDHEN, CDR2 SYDVKM. V was shortened by 6 bases and J by 1 base, with 16 bases between the two germline ends. The DNA for the CDR3 is TGTGCCAGCAGCCCCGGCGCCATGGCATCCTACGAGCAGTACTTC. This encodes CASSPGAMASYEQYF.

This clonotype was observed many times. J is TRBJ2-7 and V is TRBV13; D unclear. The germline V gene encodes CDR1 PRHDT and CDR2 FYEKMQ (reference sequence). This CDR3 comprises 15 residues. The germline V and J ends were trimmed by 0 bases and 1 base, with 10 bases remaining between them. The CDR3 DNA reads as TGTGCCAGCAGCTTAGGCCCCGCGGAATCCTACGAGCAGTACTTC. Protein sequence: CASSLGPAESYEQYF.

The table lists this clonotype with a few counts. This chain uses TRBV6-1 with TRBJ1-2; 7 bases match TRBD1. Germline V gene data show CDR1 as MNHNS and CDR2 as SASEGT. The ends lost 4 bases at V and 4 bases at J; junction bases unmatched: 9. CDR3 length: 15 amino acids. CDR3 bases: TGTGCCAGCAGTGCGCCTTACAGGGGAATCTATGGCTACACCTTC. Encoded protein: CASSAPYRGIYGYTF.

This chain connects TRBV28 to TRBJ1-1; tentative D call: TRBD1 (5 bases). V lost 8 bases and J lost 7, with 20 bases in between. CDR1 is MDHEN, CDR2 SYDVKM, per germline. This CDR3 is 14 amino acids long. Written as DNA, the CDR3 is TGTGCCAGCCTCCTTGAGACAGCGCCCAGTGAAGCTTTCTTT. Translating it yields CASLLETAPSEAFF.

This clonotype was seen a few times. The rearrangement joins TRBV20-1 to TRBJ2-7; 8 bases are shared with TRBD1. The CDR3 runs 15 residues. With V trimmed by 6 bases and J by 0 bases, 10 bases remained unmatched. Germline V CDR1 and CDR2: DFQATT, SNEGSKA (reference sequence). The CDR3 DNA sequence: TGCAGTGCCAACGGCCTCGGACAGGGCTCCTACGAGCAGTACTTC. Amino acids: CSANGLGQGSYEQYF.

The rearrangement joins TRBV18 to TRBJ2-7; 8 bases line up with TRBD2. J was trimmed by 5 bases and V by 0 bases; bases with no gene match: 6. Per the germline V gene, CDR1 is KGHSH and CDR2 is LQKENI. The CDR3 sequence is 15 residues long. The CDR3 bases are TGTGCCAGCTCACCACCCGGACTAGCTTTCAACGAGCAGTACTTC. This gives the protein CASSPPGLAFNEQYF.